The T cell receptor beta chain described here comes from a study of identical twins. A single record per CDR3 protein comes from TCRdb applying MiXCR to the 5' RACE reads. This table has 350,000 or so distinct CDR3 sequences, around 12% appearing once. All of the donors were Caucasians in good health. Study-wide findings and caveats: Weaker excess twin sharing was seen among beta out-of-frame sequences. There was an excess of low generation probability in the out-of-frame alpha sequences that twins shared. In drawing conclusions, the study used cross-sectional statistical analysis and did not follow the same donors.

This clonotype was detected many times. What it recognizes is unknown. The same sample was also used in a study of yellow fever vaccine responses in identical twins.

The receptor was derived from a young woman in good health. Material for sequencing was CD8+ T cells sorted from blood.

The CDR3 nucleotides read TGTGCCAGCAGCTTAGGTAGAGAGTATCAAGAGACCCAGTACTTC. It is translated as CASSLGREYQETQYF. V and J are TRBV7-9 and TRBJ2-5, with unresolved D. CDR1 is SEHNR, CDR2 FQNEAQ, per germline (reference sequence). This CDR3 region has 15 residues. The V end lost 1 base, the J end lost 2 bases, and 11 bases lay between the germline ends.